Below are 2 T cell receptor beta chains sequenced from a single sample in a study of T cells after yellow fever vaccination. TCRdb ran MiXCR on the 5' RACE reads and lists one entry per CDR3 protein. Found here are about 360,000 distinct CDR3 sequences, 6.2% of them singletons; the top ten hold approximately 16%. The starting material was PBMCs, obtained 5 days after the yellow fever booster vaccination. Receptors were obtained from a man aged 30-40 years who received the YFV17D yellow fever vaccine.

This clonotype was counted at least ten times. The chain carries TRBV10-3 and TRBJ2-2; D not certain. Germline CDR1 reads ENHRY; CDR2 reads SYGVKD. V dropped 6 bases and J dropped 7 bases, with 12 bases sitting between them. The CDR3 has 13 amino acids. The CDR3, as DNA: TGTGCCATCAGACAATTCGTAAGCGGGGAGCTGTTTTTT. Its protein product is CAIRQFVSGELFF.

V and J are TRBV12-3 or TRBV12-4 and TRBJ2-5; 8 bases are shared with TRBD1. CDR3 length: 16 residues. The trim removed 5 bases at V and 2 bases at J, leaving 10 bases unmatched. CDR3 residues: CASSPSTGVVQETQYF. DNA of the CDR3: TGTGCCAGCAGTCCCTCGACAGGGGTGGTTCAAGAGACCCAGTACTTC.